The 23 T cell receptor beta chains below were found in one sample sequenced in a study of T cell repertoires in cytomegalovirus infection. TCRdb recomputed calls from the reads with MiXCR, one row per CDR3 protein. The profile covers approximately 120,000 distinct CDR3 sequences, with approximately 30% appearing a single time and around 54% taken by the ten largest. These receptors lack a known antigen. The input for sequencing was CD8+ T cells from cultured PBMCs, taken from culture after CMV antigen stimulation. These receptors originate from a human donor in good health (CMV status not recorded). Some clones in this sample may be carry-over from other donors' samples.

This rearrangement joins TRBV6-5 to TRBJ1-1; D ambiguous. Deletions cut 0 bases from V and 5 bases from J, with 7 bases between. This CDR3 has 13 residues. The germline V gene encodes CDR1 MNHEY and CDR2 SVGAGI. CDR3 loop: CASSYSLRTEAFF. The CDR3 DNA follows: TGTGCCAGCAGTTACTCACTGAGGACTGAAGCTTTCTTT.

This clonotype was detected a few times. The chain is built from TRBV7-9 and TRBJ1-4; D unresolved. The CDR3 covers 13 residues. V lost 6 bases and J 8 bases, leaving 13 bases between the germline ends. CDR1 and CDR2 (germline): SEHNR, FQNEAQ (reference sequence). The CDR3 nucleotides are TGTGCCAGCAGTCCGGGCCCTAGGGAAAAACTGTTTTTT. Its protein is CASSPGPREKLFF.

V usage is TRBV12-3 or TRBV12-4 and J usage is TRBJ1-1; D might be TRBD1 (6 bases). V lost 1 base and J 3 bases, leaving 39 bases between the germline ends. This CDR3 is built from 24 residues. The CDR3 loop is CASSLDVIGGHRANSGYADTEAFF. The CDR3 DNA is TGTGCCAGCAGTTTAGATGTAATCGGTGGGCACAGGGCAAACTCGGGGTATGCGGACACTGAAGCTTTCTTT.

J is TRBJ1-4 and V is TRBV2, with D tentatively TRBD1 (5 bases). The CDR3 totals 15 residues. Germline CDR1 SNHLY, CDR2 FYNNEI. Trimming stripped 1 base from V and 8 bases from J, with 14 bases between. CDR3 residues: CASSEGGAGEEKLFF. DNA of the CDR3: TGTGCCAGCAGTGAAGGTGGGGCCGGGGAGGAAAAACTGTTTTTT. Complete variable domain (other parts from reference TRBV2 and TRBJ1-4): EPEVTQTPSHQVTQMGQEVILRCVPISNHLYFYWYRQILGQKVEFLVSFYNNEISEKSEIFDDQFSVERPDGSNFTLKIRSTKLEDSAMYFCASSEGGAGEEKLFFGSGTQLSVL.

The chain is built from TRBV6-2 or TRBV6-3 and TRBJ1-2; 8 nucleotides align to TRBD1. The CDR3 extends over 13 amino acids. Germline V lookup: CDR1 MNHEY, CDR2 SVGEGT. Trimming at V came to 4 bases and at J to 7 bases, leaving 5 bases not matched to a gene. CDR3 region: CASSSPTGVGYTF. The CDR3 nucleotides are TGTGCCAGCAGTTCCCCGACAGGGGTTGGCTACACCTTC.

The V and J genes are TRBV20-1 and TRBJ2-7; 7 bases match TRBD1. Unmatched junction bases numbered 7, after V lost 0 bases and J lost 2 bases. The CDR3 totals 15 residues. Germline V CDR1 and CDR2: DFQATT, SNEGSKA (reference sequence). The CDR3 sequence is CSARDRQQGAYEQYF. The CDR3 region has the DNA TGCAGTGCTAGAGATCGGCAGCAGGGGGCCTACGAGCAGTACTTC.

The gene calls are TRBV12-3 or TRBV12-4 and TRBJ1-5, with D possibly TRBD1 on 6 matching bases. Trimming cost V 5 bases and J 1 base, with 12 bases left between them. CDR3 size: 15 residues. CDR3 sequence (DNA): TGTGCCAGCAGTCCACAGGGTCTGAGCAATCAGCCCCAGCATTTT. This encodes CASSPQGLSNQPQHF.

This clonotype has only a few counts. The rearrangement uses TRBV7-2 and TRBJ2-1; the D gene is possibly TRBD1 (6 bases). The CDR3 length is 14 residues. V lost 3 bases and J lost 4, with 10 bases in between. Germline V gene sequence: CDR1 SGHTA, CDR2 FQGNSA. The CDR3 coding sequence is TGTGCCAGCAGCTTTCCGGGACATTACAATGAGCAGTTCTTC. Translation gives CASSFPGHYNEQFF.

Concerning this clonotype itself: With a much larger clone just one base away, this may be a read error. A read error is likely, as this CDR3 ends without the conserved phenylalanine or tryptophan. This chain joins TRBV7-2 and TRBJ1-1; a weak D match, TRBD1 (5 bases). The V end was cut by 2 bases, the J end by 0 bases, with 13 bases between. The CDR3 is 16 amino acids. Germline V gene sequence: CDR1 SGHTA, CDR2 FQGNSA. CDR3: CASSLRAGGMNTEAFS. The CDR3 DNA reads as TGTGCCAGCAGCTTAAGAGCTGGGGGAATGAACACTGAAGCTTTCTCT.

The chain is built from TRBV7-4 and TRBJ1-3; D perhaps matches TRBD1 (5 bases). This CDR3 has 15 residues. The germline V gene has CDR1 SGHVT and CDR2 SQSDAQ. Between the trimmed V and J ends, which lost 5 bases and 1 base, there was a span of 12 bases. CDR3 sequence reads: CASSRDWSSGNTIYF. CDR3 DNA: TGTGCCAGCAGCCGGGACTGGTCGTCTGGAAACACCATATATTTT.

The chain is built from TRBV7-9 and TRBJ1-4; no reliable D call. With 4 bases removed from V and 4 bases from J, the gap between germline ends came to 16 bases. CDR1 is SEHNR and CDR2 is FQNEAQ in the germline V gene (reference sequence). This CDR3 region has 16 residues. In DNA form, the CDR3 reads TGTGCCAGCAGCTCAGCTTTCCGGGCCCTTAATGAAAAACTGTTTTTT. Encoded protein: CASSSAFRALNEKLFF.

The chain has TRBV7-9 and TRBJ1-1, with 10 bases fitting TRBD1. This CDR3 contains 15 residues. The V and J ends lost 3 bases and 1 base, in that order; junction bases with no gene match: 2. Germline V gene sequence: CDR1 SEHNR, CDR2 FQNEAQ (reference sequence). CDR3 sequence reads: CASSFRDRGNTEAFF. CDR3 DNA: TGTGCCAGCAGCTTCCGGGACAGGGGGAACACTGAAGCTTTCTTT. Together with reference TRBV7-9 and TRBJ1-1, the CDR3 gives the full variable domain: DTGVSQNPRHKITKRGQNVTFRCDPISEHNRLYWYRQTLGQGPEFLTYFQNEAQLEKSRLLSDRFSAERPKGSFSTLEIQRTEQGDSAMYLCASSFRDRGNTEAFFGQGTRLTVV.

This clonotype was seen more than once but under ten times. The chain recombines TRBV19 with TRBJ1-2; D not resolved. Deletions cut 7 bases from V and 4 bases from J, with 7 bases between. The CDR3 length is 11 residues. The germline V gene has CDR1 LNHDA and CDR2 SQIVND (reference sequence). The CDR3 bases are TGTGCCAGTACCGGCGGCTATGGCTACACCTTC. Residues: CASTGGYGYTF.

This clonotype was observed a few times. The chain links TRBV5-6 to TRBJ1-2, with TRBD1 identical over 9 bases. The CDR3 has 15 amino acids. Per germline, CDR1 SGHDT and CDR2 YYEEEE. J gave up 2 bases and V 4 bases, and 6 bases lay outside the gene matches. Here the CDR3 DNA reads TGTGCCAGCAGCCGTTGGGGACAGGGAAACTATGGCTACACCTTC. This translates into CASSRWGQGNYGYTF.

The V gene is TRBV6-6, the J gene TRBJ2-3, with TRBD2 matching over 12 bases. CDR1 and CDR2 from the germline V gene are MNHNY and SVGAGI (reference sequence). V dropped 2 bases and J dropped 2; count of bases not matched to a gene: 5. The CDR3 sequence is 17 residues long. The CDR3 here is CASSYPSGGAPTDTQYF. The CDR3 DNA reads TGTGCCAGCAGTTACCCTAGCGGGGGGGCCCCCACAGATACGCAGTATTTT.

There are a few counts of this clonotype. V is TRBV28 and J is TRBJ2-1, with 9 bases aligning to TRBD1. Germline V gene sequence: CDR1 MDHEN, CDR2 SYDVKM. The CDR3 runs 18 residues. V was pared by 5 bases and J by 0 bases, with 11 bases of the junction left unmatched. For the CDR3, the DNA is TGTGCCAGCAGTGGAACCGGGACAGGGTACGGCTCCTACAATGAGCAGTTCTTC. This gives the protein CASSGTGTGYGSYNEQFF.

This clonotype was detected only a few times. This chain uses TRBV9 with TRBJ2-3; 10 bases line up with TRBD2. The CDR3 has 16 amino acids. V gave up 3 bases and J gave up 4 bases; unmatched junction bases: 8. Germline V gene sequence: CDR1 SGDLS, CDR2 YYNGEE. The CDR3 sequence: CASSATSGESSDTQYF. CDR3 sequence (DNA): TGTGCCAGCAGCGCCACTAGCGGGGAGTCGTCAGATACGCAGTATTTT.

This clonotype was detected a few times. J is TRBJ2-5 and V is TRBV5-1, with 8 bases fitting TRBD1. CDR1 is SGHRS and CDR2 is YFSETQ in the germline V gene. The ends lost 3 bases at V and 5 bases at J; junction bases unmatched: 9. The CDR3 covers 15 residues. The CDR3 DNA sequence: TGCGCCAGCAGCTGGGGACAGGTCGGCGGGGAGACCCAGTACTTC. This encodes CASSWGQVGGETQYF.

This chain links TRBV19 with TRBJ2-1, with D perhaps being TRBD1 or TRBD2 (6 bases each). The CDR3 has 18 residues. Germline assignment: CDR1 LNHDA and CDR2 SQIVND (reference sequence). The germline V and J ends were trimmed by 4 bases and 4 bases, with 23 bases remaining between them. Here the CDR3 reads CASSKKGGLIPLYNEQFF. In nucleotides, the CDR3 is TGTGCCAGTAGTAAAAAGGGGGGCCTGATTCCTTTATACAATGAGCAGTTCTTC.

This chain connects TRBV12-5 to TRBJ2-5; TRBD1 aligns across 7 bases. Germline loops: CDR1 LGHNT, CDR2 FRNRAP. The length of the CDR3 is 15 residues. V was clipped by 7 bases and J by 3 bases; unmatched bases: 11. CDR3 bases: TGTGCTAGTGCCCTCCAGACAGGGTGGGAAGAGACCCAGTACTTC. Amino acid sequence: CASALQTGWEETQYF.

This clonotype is a singleton in its sample. The chain has TRBV7-6 and TRBJ2-3; 7 bases are a match to TRBD2. V lost 1 base to trimming and J lost 3 bases; unmatched junction nucleotides: 7. CDR1 and CDR2 (germline): SGHVS, FNYEAQ. This CDR3 has 16 amino acids. The CDR3 nucleotides read TGTGCCAGCAGCTTAGAGTGGGACGGGGGGACAGATACGCAGTATTTT. This gives the protein CASSLEWDGGTDTQYF.

The CDR3 sequence: CASSLSQGDEKLFF. The CDR3 nucleotides read TGTGCCAGCAGTTTAAGTCAGGGGGACGAAAAACTGTTTTTT. V usage is TRBV27 and J usage is TRBJ1-4; 7 bases agree with TRBD1. V shed 2 bases and J 8 bases; nucleotides not matched to a gene: 5. This CDR3 has 14 amino acids. In germline, CDR1 is MNHEY, CDR2 SMNVEV (reference sequence).

CDR3 nucleotide sequence: TGCGCCAGCAGCCTCGACCCAGGAGCCAATCAGCCCCAGCATTTT. It specifies CASSLDPGANQPQHF. V usage is TRBV4-1 and J usage is TRBJ1-5; D not certain. The germline CDR1 and CDR2 sequences are MGHRA and YSYEKL. Trimming stripped 4 bases from V and 3 bases from J, with 13 bases between. There are 15 residues in the CDR3.